These 24 T cell receptor beta chains were all obtained from the same sample, sequenced in a study of blood T cell repertoires in COVID-19. Sequencing was performed with immunoSEQ multiplex PCR; in TCRdb, only in-frame clones are kept and a portion is missing. In the table there are about 190,000 clones, roughly 78% of which are singletons. The sample was peripheral blood. These receptors originate from a woman over 75 with active or convalescent COVID-19.

V gene TRBV30 combines with J gene TRBJ2-3; D possibly corresponds to TRBD2 (6 bases). Germline CDR1 and CDR2: GTSNPN and SVGIG (reference sequence). The CDR3 extends over 13 amino acids. The V end lost 5 bases, the J end lost 6 bases, and 15 bases lay between the germline ends. The CDR3 spells CAWEGGPSDTQYF. CDR3 sequence (DNA): TGTGCCTGGGAGGGAGGACCTTCGGATACGCAGTATTTT.

V is TRBV7-9 and J is TRBJ1-5; 7 positions match TRBD1. The length of the CDR3 is 15 residues. CDR1 is SEHNR and CDR2 is FQNEAQ in the germline V gene (reference sequence). With V trimmed by 5 bases and J by 6 bases, 10 bases remained unmatched. Here the CDR3 reads CASSAQGGRGQPQHF. The DNA for the CDR3 is TGTGCCAGCAGCGCCCAAGGGGGCAGGGGTCAGCCCCAGCATTTT. Complete variable domain (other parts from reference TRBV7-9 and TRBJ1-5): DTGVSQNPRHKITKRGQNVTFRCDPISEHNRLYWYRQTLGQGPEFLTYFQNEAQLEKSRLLSDRFSAERPKGSFSTLEIQRTEQGDSAMYLCASSAQGGRGQPQHFGDGTRLSIL.

The chain has TRBV15 and TRBJ1-5; no reliable D call. From germline, CDR1 is LNHNV and CDR2 YYDKDF (reference sequence). The CDR3 loop spans 13 amino acids. The V end was cut by 1 base, the J end by 6 bases, with 7 bases between. The CDR3 spells CATSRGAGQPQHF. The CDR3 bases are TGTGCCACCAGCAGAGGGGCTGGTCAGCCCCAGCATTTT.

This clone was counted at least ten times. The chain carries TRBV30 and TRBJ2-7; tentative D call: TRBD1 (6 bases). The CDR3 extends over 13 amino acids. V lost 8 bases to trimming and J lost 0 bases, with 14 bases between them. In germline, CDR1 is GTSNPN, CDR2 SVGIG (reference sequence). CDR3 DNA: TGTGCCCTTTGGGGGCCTAGCTCCTACGAGCAGTACTTC. Protein product: CALWGPSSYEQYF.

J is TRBJ2-2 and V is TRBV27; D remains ambiguous. Germline V CDR1 and CDR2: MNHEY, SMNVEV (reference sequence). Trimming took 4 bases from V and 4 from J, leaving 16 bases between them. This CDR3 is built from 16 residues. The CDR3 DNA follows: TGTGCCAGCAGTTCCATGAGCCTTTTAGTCACCGGGGAGCTGTTTTTT. Translation gives CASSSMSLLVTGELFF.

This sequence joins TRBV10-3 and TRBJ1-2; tentative D call: TRBD1 (5 bases). This CDR3 spans 14 amino acids. Germline loops: CDR1 ENHRY, CDR2 SYGVKD. V lost 0 bases and J 3 bases, leaving 8 bases between the germline ends. The CDR3, as DNA: TGTGCCATCAGTGAGTCAGGGGTGCACTATGGCTACACCTTC. Protein: CAISESGVHYGYTF.

Written as DNA, the CDR3 is TGTGCCAGCAGCCCTAGGACAGGGAACAATCAGCCCCAGCATTTT. As protein: CASSPRTGNNQPQHF. This sequence joins TRBV7-2 and TRBJ1-5; TRBD1 agrees at 8 bases. V dropped 5 bases and J dropped 3; count of bases not matched to a gene: 6. The V gene's germline CDR1 is SGHTA and CDR2 FQGNSA. CDR3 length: 15 residues.

This clone was recorded a few times. This chain links TRBV2 with TRBJ2-1; 7 bases line up with TRBD1. CDR3 length: 13 residues. V trimming: 5 bases; J trimming: 10 bases; junction bases outside the gene matches: 8. Germline V CDR1 and CDR2: SNHLY, FYNNEI. CDR3 protein: CASSYDRALEQFF. The CDR3 region has the DNA TGTGCCAGCAGTTACGACAGGGCCTTGGAGCAGTTCTTC. Based on the CDR3 plus reference TRBV2 and TRBJ2-1, the full variable domain is EPEVTQTPSHQVTQMGQEVILRCVPISNHLYFYWYRQILGQKVEFLVSFYNNEISEKSEIFDDQFSVERPDGSNFTLKIRSTKLEDSAMYFCASSYDRALEQFFGPGTRLTVL.

V usage is TRBV7-8 and J usage is TRBJ1-4; a weak D match, TRBD1 (6 bases). The germline gives CDR1 SGHVS, CDR2 FQNEAQ. Between the trimmed V and J ends, which lost 5 bases and 8 bases, there was a span of 21 bases. The CDR3 extends over 16 amino acids. CDR3 coding DNA: TGTGCCAGCAGCACCGAGGGGGGGAGCAGCGGAGAAAAACTGTTTTTT. Translating gives CASSTEGGSSGEKLFF. The full variable domain, its missing parts supplied by reference TRBV7-8 and TRBJ1-4, is GAGVSQSPRYKVAKRGQDVALRCDPISGHVSLFWYQQALGQGPEFLTYFQNEAQLDKSGLPSDRFFAERPEGSVSTLKIQRTQQEDSAVYLCASSTEGGSSGEKLFFGSGTQLSVL.

The chain combines TRBV11-2 with TRBJ1-2; 7 bases match TRBD1. V was pared by 5 bases and J by 9 bases, with 15 bases of the junction left unmatched. Germline values: CDR1 SGHAT, CDR2 FQNNGV. The CDR3 is 15 amino acids. This CDR3 is CASSPLNYDRASYTF. The CDR3 DNA follows: TGTGCCAGCAGCCCATTGAATTACGACAGGGCAAGCTACACCTTC. Full variable domain (outside the CDR3, taken from reference TRBV11-2 and TRBJ1-2): EAGVAQSPRYKIIEKRQSVAFWCNPISGHATLYWYQQILGQGPKLLIQFQNNGVVDDSQLPKDRFSAERLKGVDSTLKIQPAKLEDSAVYLCASSPLNYDRASYTFGSGTRLTVV.

This clone was observed a handful of times. This chain links TRBV2 with TRBJ1-5; 7 bases map to TRBD1. CDR1 SNHLY and CDR2 FYNNEI come from the germline V gene. With V trimmed by 6 bases and J by 0 bases, 11 bases remained unmatched. CDR3 size: 17 residues. The CDR3 loop reads CASSLTGVTYSNQPQHF. In DNA form, the CDR3 reads TGTGCCAGCAGCCTAACAGGGGTGACCTATAGCAATCAGCCCCAGCATTTT.

The genes are TRBV5-3 and TRBJ1-2; no clear D. TRBV5-3 counts as an open reading frame of uncertain function. V gave up 1 base and J gave up 7 bases, with 11 bases separating them. The CDR3 has 13 amino acids. CDR3 protein: CARSLFEFSGYTF. The CDR3, as DNA: TGTGCCAGAAGCTTGTTCGAGTTCTCTGGCTACACCTTC.

The V gene is TRBV7-2, the J gene TRBJ2-3, with 10 bases fitting TRBD2. J was trimmed by 3 bases and V by 5 bases; bases with no gene match: 8. From germline, CDR1 is SGHTA and CDR2 FQGNSA. The CDR3 totals 16 residues. In nucleotides, the CDR3 is TGTGCCAGCAGCAACCAAGCGGGGGGGCCAACAGATACGCAGTATTTT. This translates into CASSNQAGGPTDTQYF. The whole variable domain, remainder taken from reference TRBV7-2 and TRBJ2-3, is GAGVSQSPSNKVTEKGKDVELRCDPISGHTALYWYRQSLGQGLEFLIYFQGNSAPDKSGLPSDRFSAERTGGSVSTLTIQRTQQEDSAVYLCASSNQAGGPTDTQYFGPGTRLTVL.

This clone appeared a few times. The chain uses TRBV5-1 and TRBJ2-5, with 11 bases aligning to TRBD2. Germline values: CDR1 SGHRS, CDR2 YFSETQ. This CDR3 has 16 residues. The trim removed 3 bases at V and 2 bases at J, leaving 6 bases unmatched. CDR3 bases: TGCGCCAGCAGCTGGTATAGCGGGGGGGCACAAGAGACCCAGTACTTC. Translation gives CASSWYSGGAQETQYF. Supplemented by reference TRBV5-1 and TRBJ2-5, the full variable domain reads KAGVTQTPRYLIKTRGQQVTLSCSPISGHRSVSWYQQTPGQGLQFLFEYFSETQRNKGNFPGRFSGRQFSNSRSEMNVSTLELGDSALYLCASSWYSGGAQETQYFGPGTRLLVL.

This clone was detected a few times. This rearrangement joins TRBV20-1 to TRBJ1-3; D remains ambiguous. The germline gives CDR1 DFQATT, CDR2 SNEGSKA (reference sequence). CDR3 length equals 11 residues. V was pared by 4 bases and J by 8 bases, with 9 bases between. This CDR3 reads CSATKLDTIYF. CDR3 DNA sequence: TGCAGTGCTACCAAGTTAGACACCATATATTTT.

The chain joins TRBV5-1 to TRBJ2-3; 8 nucleotides match TRBD1. V shed 4 bases, J shed 1 base, and the junction held 5 bases outside the gene matches. This CDR3 region has 15 residues. Germline V CDR1 and CDR2: SGHRS, YFSETQ. Here the CDR3 reads CASSAQGAGTDTQYF. The CDR3 nucleotides read TGCGCCAGCAGCGCGCAGGGGGCCGGCACAGATACGCAGTATTTT.

The J gene is TRBJ2-1, the V gene TRBV11-3; D gene ambiguous. The CDR3 runs 13 residues. The germline gives CDR1 SGHNT, CDR2 YENEEA. V lost 0 bases, J lost 9 bases, and 9 bases lay in between. The CDR3 coding sequence is TGTGCCAGCAGCTTAGATCATCTGAGTGAGCAGTTCTTC. It yields the protein CASSLDHLSEQFF. Drawing the rest from reference TRBV11-3 and TRBJ2-1, the complete variable domain is EAGVVQSPRYKIIEKKQPVAFWCNPISGHNTLYWYLQNLGQGPELLIRYENEEAVDDSQLPKDRFSAERLKGVDSTLKIQPAELGDSAVYLCASSLDHLSEQFFGPGTRLTVL.

V and J are TRBV7-9 and TRBJ2-3; D may be TRBD1 (5 bases). The CDR3 has 16 amino acids. Germline CDR1 is SEHNR and CDR2 is FQNEAQ (reference sequence). V gave up 6 bases and J gave up 4 bases, with 20 bases separating them. The CDR3 bases are TGTGCCAGCAGACACCGGAAGCCGACCAGGGCAGATACGCAGTATTTT. Encoded protein: CASRHRKPTRADTQYF.

The CDR3 region has the DNA TGTGCCACCAGCAGAAGACCGACAGGATTGGATGAAAAACTGTTTTTT. This sequence encodes CATSRRPTGLDEKLFF. The chain has TRBV15 and TRBJ1-4; perhaps TRBD1 as D (6 bases). Germline V CDR1 and CDR2: LNHNV, YYDKDF (reference sequence). The CDR3 consists of 16 residues. V lost 2 bases and J 6 bases, leaving 16 bases between the germline ends.

This sequence joins TRBV6-5 and TRBJ2-4; 8 bases align to TRBD1. The J segment lost 7 bases and the V segment lost 0 bases, leaving 5 bases of the junction unmatched. Germline V gene sequence: CDR1 MNHEY, CDR2 SVGAGI. This CDR3 is 15 amino acids long. The chain's CDR3 is CASSYSQGARNIQYF. CDR3 DNA: TGTGCCAGCAGTTACTCCCAGGGGGCGAGGAACATTCAGTACTTC.

This chain uses TRBV6-5 with TRBJ1-3; perhaps TRBD1 as D (5 bases). Germline-derived CDR1 and CDR2 are MNHEY and SVGAGI. V gave up 6 bases and J gave up 0 bases, with 12 bases separating them. The CDR3 contains 15 residues. The CDR3 spells CASRRDSNSGNTIYF. DNA of the CDR3: TGTGCCAGCAGAAGGGACTCCAACTCTGGAAACACCATATATTTT.

V gene TRBV5-1 combines with J gene TRBJ2-7, with 12 bases lining up with TRBD2. Germline V gene lookup returns CDR1 SGHRS and CDR2 YFSETQ. The CDR3 totals 15 residues. After removal of 2 bases from V and 2 bases from J, the junction contained 2 bases not matched to a gene. The CDR3 region is CASSLGLAGTYEQYF. CDR3 DNA sequence: TGCGCCAGCAGCTTAGGACTAGCGGGGACCTACGAGCAGTACTTC.

CDR3 region: CSALGQNNQPQHF. In DNA form, the CDR3 reads TGCAGCGCCCTCGGACAGAACAATCAGCCCCAGCATTTT. V usage is TRBV29-1 and J usage is TRBJ1-5; D is perhaps TRBD1 (6 bases). This CDR3 contains 13 residues. The V gene lost 7 bases and the J gene lost 3 bases, with 13 bases spanning the gap. The germline V gene has CDR1 SQVTM and CDR2 ANQGSEA. The full variable domain, its missing parts supplied by reference TRBV29-1 and TRBJ1-5, is SAVISQKPSRDICQRGTSLTIQCQVDSQVTMMFWYRQQPGQSLTLIATANQGSEATYESGFVIDKFPISRPNLTFSTLTVSNMSPEDSSIYLCSALGQNNQPQHFGDGTRLSIL.

This clone came up a few times. The gene calls are TRBV11-3 and TRBJ1-6; 8 nucleotides agree with TRBD1. CDR1 SGHNT and CDR2 YENEEA come from the germline V gene. Trimming removed 5 bases from V and 7 bases from J; junction bases left unmatched: 10. The CDR3 totals 16 residues. The CDR3 bases are TGTGCCAGCAGCCCGAAACAGGGGGTGCTAAATTCACCCCTCCACTTT. Its translation is CASSPKQGVLNSPLHF.